This passage covers 10 T cell receptor beta chains from one sample sequenced in a study of cytomegalovirus exposure and HLA in healthy donors. PCR was performed using 60 Vbeta and 13 Jbeta primers. Clones were sequenced by immunoSEQ multiplex PCR, and TCRdb holds only the in-frame ones, with some missing. The sample carries about 180,000 clones, approximately 78% recorded once. Sequencing used PBMCs. Receptors originate from a male donor in good health and CMV-seronegative.

The chain has TRBV28 and TRBJ2-1, with 7 bases identical to TRBD2. The trim removed 2 bases at V and 2 bases at J, leaving 3 bases unmatched. The CDR3 totals 15 residues. CDR1 MDHEN and CDR2 SYDVKM come from the germline V gene. Written as DNA, the CDR3 is TGTGCCAGCAGTTTACCTAGCGGTACCTACAATGAGCAGTTCTTC. As protein: CASSLPSGTYNEQFF.

The V call is TRBV15, the J call TRBJ2-7, with a tentative D call TRBD1 (6 bases). V was clipped by 5 bases and J by 4 bases, with 12 bases between them. Germline V gene data show CDR1 as LNHNV and CDR2 as YYDKDF (reference sequence). The CDR3 consists of 13 residues. This CDR3 reads CATSVGQLYEQYF. The CDR3 nucleotides are TGTGCCACCAGCGTCGGACAGCTATACGAGCAGTACTTC.

V gene TRBV7-9 combines with J gene TRBJ2-2; D might be TRBD2 (7 bases). Trimming left V 2 bases short and J 6 bases short, with 13 bases between. Germline lookup yields CDR1 SEHNR and CDR2 FQNEAQ (reference sequence). The CDR3 spans 15 residues. The CDR3 sequence is CASSLPFGGPGELFF. The CDR3 bases are TGTGCCAGCAGCTTACCATTCGGGGGGCCCGGGGAGCTGTTTTTT.

The chain combines TRBV4-2 with TRBJ1-4; weak D call: TRBD1 (5 bases). The CDR3 runs 16 residues. V lost 0 bases and J lost 3, with 11 bases in between. CDR1 is LGHNA and CDR2 is YNFKEQ in the germline V gene. CDR3 DNA sequence: TGTGCCAGCAGCCAAGAAAAGGCCAGGGCTAATGAAAAACTGTTTTTT. Translated, it gives CASSQEKARANEKLFF.

The rearrangement uses TRBV6-1 and TRBJ2-1; 9 nucleotides align to TRBD1. Trimming cost V 6 bases and J 6 bases; bases outside gene matches: 6. The CDR3 covers 14 residues. Germline-derived CDR1 and CDR2 are MNHNS and SASEGT. The CDR3 loop is CASRGQGNLNEQFF. DNA of the CDR3: TGTGCCAGCAGGGGACAGGGTAACCTCAATGAGCAGTTCTTC.

This chain joins TRBV21-1 and TRBJ2-7; the DNA was not used to check the table's D call, TRBD2. TRBV21-1 is tagged as a pseudogene. The CDR3 is 14 residues long. The CDR3 coding sequence is TGTGCCAGCGCACTAGGGACTAGCTCCTACGAGCAGTACTTC. Residues: CASALGTSSYEQYF.

The chain is built from TRBV29-1 and TRBJ1-1; 7 bases match TRBD1. V shed 6 bases and J 5 bases; nucleotides not matched to a gene: 9. Germline assignment: CDR1 SQVTM and CDR2 ANQGSEA. This CDR3 is 13 amino acids long. The CDR3 nucleotides read TGCAGCGTGAAGGAAGGGGGCGGAACTGAAGCTTTCTTT. Translating gives CSVKEGGGTEAFF.

The V call is TRBV19, the J call TRBJ1-5, with D hard to call. The CDR3 totals 15 residues. V lost 6 bases and J lost 0, with 12 bases in between. Per germline, CDR1 LNHDA and CDR2 SQIVND (reference sequence). DNA for the CDR3: TGTGCCAGTAGGTGGGCATTTTCTAGCAATCAGCCCCAGCATTTT. Translation: CASRWAFSSNQPQHF.

This clone was picked up one time. This chain links TRBV6-6 with TRBJ2-3, with TRBD2 as a possible D gene (6 bases). The germline V gene encodes CDR1 MNHNY and CDR2 SVGAGI (reference sequence). The CDR3 has 16 residues. Trimming cost V 2 bases and J 2 bases, with 14 bases left between them. CDR3 nucleotide sequence: TGTGCCAGCAGTTACGCCCCCGGGAGAATCACAGATACGCAGTATTTT. Its protein is CASSYAPGRITDTQYF.

V usage is TRBV7-9 and J usage is TRBJ1-4; 9 nucleotides align to TRBD1. The CDR3 extends over 14 amino acids. The germline gives CDR1 SEHNR, CDR2 FQNEAQ (reference sequence). J was trimmed by 7 bases and V by 5 bases; bases with no gene match: 5. The CDR3 loop reads CASSPNRGREKLFF. The DNA for the CDR3 is TGTGCCAGCAGCCCGAACAGGGGGCGTGAAAAACTGTTTTTT.